What follows are 29 T cell receptor beta chains derived from one specimen sequenced in a study of T cell responses to AZD1222 COVID-19 vaccine. Clones were sequenced by immunoSEQ multiplex PCR, and TCRdb holds only the in-frame ones, with some missing. Of tens of thousands of clones in the sample, 65% to 90% were seen once. The specimen comprised peripheral blood, sampled on day 0 of AZD1222 vaccination. The receptors derive from an adult in good health.

The rearrangement uses TRBV7-2 and TRBJ1-1; D is unresolved. Deletions cut 5 bases from V and 1 base from J, with 17 bases between. The germline V gene encodes CDR1 SGHTA and CDR2 FQGNSA. This CDR3 is built from 16 residues. The DNA of the CDR3 is TGTGCCAGCAGCCCGAGGACTCAGTCCCGGAACACTGAAGCTTTCTTT. Protein product: CASSPRTQSRNTEAFF.

This chain connects TRBV6-5 to TRBJ1-1; TRBD1 is a possible D gene (5 bases). The V end lost 7 bases, the J end lost 7 bases, and 19 bases lay between the germline ends. Germline CDR1 is MNHEY and CDR2 is SVGAGI. The CDR3 length is 14 residues. In DNA, the CDR3 is TGTGCCAGCATCCTAGCAATCGGGCAGGGTGAAGCTTTCTTT. Residues: CASILAIGQGEAFF.

CDR3 sequence reads: CATAGSGETQYF. CDR3 nucleotides: TGTGCCACCGCGGGGAGCGGCGAGACCCAGTACTTC. The chain links TRBV24-1 to TRBJ2-5, with TRBD2 as a possible D gene (6 bases). The CDR3 extends over 12 amino acids. Trimming cost V 9 bases and J 5 bases, with 12 bases left between them. Germline CDR1 KGHDR, CDR2 SFDVKD.

V usage is TRBV15 and J usage is TRBJ2-4; 7 bases align to TRBD1. The CDR3 contains 15 residues. Trimming at V came to 4 bases and at J to 8 bases, leaving 11 bases not matched to a gene. Germline assignment: CDR1 LNHNV and CDR2 YYDKDF (reference sequence). CDR3 protein: CATSKTGAGIYIQYF. For the CDR3, the DNA is TGTGCCACCAGCAAAACAGGGGCCGGGATATACATTCAGTACTTC. Using reference TRBV15 and TRBJ2-4 for the parts outside the CDR3, the full variable domain is DAMVIQNPRYQVTQFGKPVTLSCSQTLNHNVMYWYQQKSSQAPKLLFHYYDKDFNNEADTPDNFQSRRPNTSFCFLDIRSPGLGDTAMYLCATSKTGAGIYIQYFGAGTRLSVL.

The rearrangement joins TRBV12-5 to TRBJ1-6; 9 nucleotides agree with TRBD1. The CDR3 extends over 17 amino acids. J was trimmed by 0 bases and V by 4 bases; bases with no gene match: 4. Germline CDR1 reads LGHNT; CDR2 reads FRNRAP. CDR3 in amino acids: CASGSGQGSSYNSPLHF. CDR3 sequence (DNA): TGTGCTAGTGGTTCGGGACAGGGAAGCTCCTATAATTCACCCCTCCACTTT.

The rearrangement links TRBV5-1 to TRBJ2-2; 8 nucleotides agree with TRBD1. Losses at the gene ends were 4 bases for V and 2 bases for J; bases not matched to a gene: 10. The V gene's germline CDR1 is SGHRS and CDR2 YFSETQ. The CDR3 extends over 17 amino acids. The CDR3 DNA sequence: TGCGCCAGCAGCAGGACAGGGAATGATCGAAACACCGGGGAGCTGTTTTTT. It translates to CASSRTGNDRNTGELFF.

This clone was recorded once. The chain carries TRBV6-4 and TRBJ2-2; D uncertain. Trimming took 0 bases from V and 7 from J, leaving 9 bases between them. The CDR3 runs 14 residues. Germline V gives CDR1 MRHNA, CDR2 SNTAGT. The CDR3: CASSDSSRRGELFF. CDR3 nucleotide sequence: TGTGCCAGCAGTGACTCCAGCAGACGCGGGGAGCTGTTTTTT.

This clone came up once. The gene calls are TRBV15 and TRBJ2-1; D is possibly TRBD1 (6 bases). CDR3 length: 14 amino acids. V was cut by 0 bases and J by 5 bases, with 8 bases left in between. Per germline, CDR1 LNHNV and CDR2 YYDKDF (reference sequence). The CDR3 DNA sequence: TGTGCCACCAGCAGAGATAGGACAGACAATGAGCAGTTCTTC. Its translation is CATSRDRTDNEQFF. Using reference TRBV15 and TRBJ2-1 for the parts outside the CDR3, the full variable domain is DAMVIQNPRYQVTQFGKPVTLSCSQTLNHNVMYWYQQKSSQAPKLLFHYYDKDFNNEADTPDNFQSRRPNTSFCFLDIRSPGLGDTAMYLCATSRDRTDNEQFFGPGTRLTVL.

The chain uses TRBV5-5 and TRBJ1-4, with D tentatively TRBD1 (5 bases). Deletions cut 4 bases from V and 8 bases from J, with 12 bases between. Germline V gene lookup returns CDR1 SGHKS and CDR2 YYEKEE (reference sequence). The CDR3 runs 13 residues. This CDR3 reads CASSKWGEEKLFF. The CDR3 DNA follows: TGTGCCAGCAGCAAATGGGGGGAGGAAAAACTGTTTTTT.

The chain employs TRBV6-5 and TRBJ1-2; tentatively, D is TRBD1 (5 bases). The CDR3 spans 13 residues. Germline values: CDR1 MNHEY, CDR2 SVGAGI. Trimming removed 1 base at V and 5 bases at J, with 8 bases between. CDR3 loop: CASSYWQGYGYTF. The CDR3 coding sequence is TGTGCCAGCAGTTACTGGCAGGGATATGGCTACACCTTC.

The chain carries TRBV5-1 and TRBJ2-5, with 13 bases aligning to TRBD2. CDR1 is SGHRS, CDR2 YFSETQ, per germline. The CDR3 is 14 residues long. V trimming: 4 bases; J trimming: 13 bases; junction bases outside the gene matches: 10. The CDR3 sequence is CASSGGLAGARWYF. For the CDR3, the DNA is TGCGCCAGCAGCGGAGGACTAGCGGGGGCCCGGTGGTACTTC.

The V call is TRBV19, the J call TRBJ2-3; TRBD2 aligns across 10 bases. CDR1 and CDR2 from the germline V gene are LNHDA and SQIVND (reference sequence). CDR3 size: 16 residues. V trimming: 4 bases; J trimming: 4 bases; junction bases outside the gene matches: 8. CDR3 loop: CASSTGLAAFADTQYF. The CDR3 nucleotides read TGTGCCAGTAGTACAGGACTAGCGGCGTTCGCAGATACGCAGTATTTT.

The chain employs TRBV6-6 and TRBJ1-5, with 8 bases that match TRBD1. This CDR3 has 15 residues. The V segment lost 6 bases and the J segment 3 bases; nucleotides outside the gene matches: 7. Germline loops: CDR1 MNHNY, CDR2 SVGAGI (reference sequence). The CDR3 DNA reads TGTGCCAGCAGCCCGACAGGGGTTTTCAATCAGCCCCAGCATTTT. This gives the protein CASSPTGVFNQPQHF.

CDR3 coding DNA: TGTGCCAGTAGACCATCCGAACAGGGAAAAGGTGGGCCAGATACGCAGTATTTT. Translating it yields CASRPSEQGKGGPDTQYF. The J gene is TRBJ2-3, the V gene TRBV27; tentative D call: TRBD1 (6 bases). Germline values: CDR1 MNHEY, CDR2 SMNVEV (reference sequence). Deletions cut 9 bases from V and 4 bases from J, with 29 bases between. This CDR3 spans 18 amino acids.

This rearrangement joins TRBV4-1 to TRBJ2-2, with D uncertain. V was cut by 5 bases and J by 0 bases, with 13 bases left in between. Germline V gene data show CDR1 as MGHRA and CDR2 as YSYEKL. The CDR3 has 16 amino acids. DNA of the CDR3: TGCGCCAGCAGCTCATCCTCTCCACCGAACACCGGGGAGCTGTTTTTT. It yields the protein CASSSSSPPNTGELFF.

The rearrangement uses TRBV6-2 or TRBV6-3 and TRBJ1-1, with D perhaps TRBD1 (5 bases). The CDR3 is 12 residues long. CDR1 is MNHEY and CDR2 is SVGEGT in the germline V gene. V dropped 2 bases and J dropped 7 bases, with 8 bases sitting between them. In DNA form, the CDR3 reads TGTGCCAGCAGTTACCAGGGTGGTGAAGCTTTCTTT. Protein sequence: CASSYQGGEAFF.

This chain uses TRBV19 with TRBJ1-5; unclear D gene. Germline assignment: CDR1 LNHDA and CDR2 SQIVND (reference sequence). V dropped 5 bases and J dropped 4 bases, with 12 bases sitting between them. CDR3 length: 14 amino acids. CDR3 in DNA: TGTGCCAGTAGTGTGAGGGAGCGGAATCAGCCCCAGCATTTT. Its protein product is CASSVRERNQPQHF.

The gene calls are TRBV11-3 and TRBJ2-1; D may match TRBD1 or TRBD2 (5 bases each). Germline V gene data show CDR1 as SGHNT and CDR2 as YENEEA. The germline V and J ends were trimmed by 0 bases and 5 bases, with 14 bases remaining between them. The CDR3 is 16 residues long. As DNA, the CDR3 is TGTGCCAGCAGCTTAGAACACGGGGCCATAGACAATGAGCAGTTCTTC. Translated: CASSLEHGAIDNEQFF.

The V gene is TRBV7-6, the J gene TRBJ1-1; D is uncertain. The CDR3 is made up of 13 amino acids. CDR1 SGHVS and CDR2 FNYEAQ come from the germline V gene. V was cut by 2 bases and J by 1 base, with 5 bases left in between. The CDR3 coding sequence is TGTGCCAGCAGCTTAAAGAGGAACACTGAAGCTTTCTTT. Translating gives CASSLKRNTEAFF.

The chain joins TRBV29-1 to TRBJ2-7; 7 positions agree with TRBD1. The CDR3 is 15 residues long. Germline CDR1 SQVTM, CDR2 ANQGSEA. V lost 5 bases to trimming and J lost 1 base; unmatched junction nucleotides: 11. CDR3 sequence reads: CSVRYPTGKSYEQYF. In DNA, the CDR3 is TGCAGCGTTCGGTACCCGACAGGGAAATCCTACGAGCAGTACTTC.

The chain is built from TRBV11-3 and TRBJ1-1; D not resolved. This CDR3 region has 13 residues. The ends were cut back, 4 bases at V and 4 bases at J, with 10 bases in the middle. Per germline, CDR1 SGHNT and CDR2 YENEEA. CDR3 DNA: TGTGCCAGCAGCTCACTGGGAGTCACTGAAGCTTTCTTT. Translation gives CASSSLGVTEAFF.

The chain recombines TRBV6-5 with TRBJ1-2; TRBD1 might be the D (5 bases). V lost 6 bases, J lost 4 bases, and 15 bases lay in between. The CDR3 covers 14 residues. The germline CDR1 and CDR2 sequences are MNHEY and SVGAGI. The CDR3 DNA reads TGTGCCAGCAGCCCGGACACGGGGATCTATGGCTACACCTTC. This translates into CASSPDTGIYGYTF.

CDR3 protein: CASSDTRERPQHF. For the CDR3, the DNA is TGCGCCAGCAGTGATACCAGGGAACGGCCCCAGCATTTT. The V and J genes are TRBV10-2 and TRBJ1-5; D possibly corresponds to TRBD1 (5 bases). Trimming took off 3 bases at V and 9 bases at J, with 12 bases between the two ends. CDR1 and CDR2 (germline): WSHSY, SAAADI. The CDR3 consists of 13 residues.

This clone was seen more than once but under ten times. This CDR3 is CASSLCFRDRDSYEQYF. DNA of the CDR3: TGTGCCAGCAGTTTATGTTTCCGGGACAGGGACTCCTACGAGCAGTACTTC. The J gene is TRBJ2-7, the V gene TRBV28; TRBD1 aligns across 9 bases. The CDR3 is 17 residues long. CDR1 is MDHEN and CDR2 is SYDVKM in the germline V gene. After removal of 0 bases from V and 0 bases from J, the junction contained 6 bases not matched to a gene.

The chain employs TRBV15 and TRBJ2-5; 8 bases are a match to TRBD2. Trimming took 7 bases from V and 9 from J; bases not matched to a gene: 13. The CDR3 spans 14 residues. Looked up from germline, CDR1 is LNHNV and CDR2 is YYDKDF (reference sequence). The CDR3 nucleotides read TGTGCCACCAACAAAGGACTAGCCCGGGAGGCCCAGTACTTC. Its translation is CATNKGLAREAQYF.

The chain has TRBV19 and TRBJ1-6, with D uncertain. The CDR3 runs to 15 residues. The germline CDR1 and CDR2 sequences are LNHDA and SQIVND (reference sequence). The ends were cut back, 6 bases at V and 0 bases at J, with 9 bases in the middle. CDR3 nucleotide sequence: TGTGCCAGTAGGCCGCGTAGCTCCTATAATTCACCCCTCCACTTT. This codes for CASRPRSSYNSPLHF.

This clone came up once. The J gene is TRBJ1-2, the V gene TRBV3-1 (or the pseudogene TRBV3-2); 8 bases are shared with TRBD1. CDR1 LGHDT and CDR2 YNNKEL come from the germline V gene (reference sequence). Unmatched junction bases numbered 8, after V lost 4 bases and J lost 7 bases. This CDR3 has 14 residues. CDR3 coding DNA: TGTGCCAGCAGCCCCCCAGGGGGCTCTCTTGGCTACACCTTC. It is translated as CASSPPGGSLGYTF.

This chain joins TRBV29-1 and TRBJ2-3, with D unclear. The CDR3 is made up of 12 amino acids. V was pared by 7 bases and J by 1 base, with 9 bases between. Germline V gene data show CDR1 as SQVTM and CDR2 as ANQGSEA. CDR3 DNA sequence: TGCAGCGCAGAAACAGGCACAGATACGCAGTATTTT. It codes for CSAETGTDTQYF.

The V call is TRBV6-1, the J call TRBJ2-1; maybe TRBD2 (5 bases). Trimming removed 2 bases from V and 0 bases from J, with 17 bases in between. This CDR3 spans 18 amino acids. Germline V lookup: CDR1 MNHNS, CDR2 SASEGT. The CDR3 region has the DNA TGTGCCAGCAGTGAATATCGAGTTCGGGGTTACTCCTACAATGAGCAGTTCTTC. Translating it yields CASSEYRVRGYSYNEQFF.